This T cell receptor beta chain was found in a study of early T cells in non-severe SARS-CoV-2 infection. Looking at the study overall: Bulk RNA isolated from unsorted whole blood underwent sequencing; chains were not paired.

The study's findings and limits: The VDJdb matching leaned toward anti-spike CD8 responses and overlooked private and CD4 specificities.

The TCR library protocol was used to attach unique molecular identifiers. These identifiers were attached to individual cDNA molecules. MiXCR, applied by TCRdb to the 5' RACE reads, yields one record per CDR3 protein. The sample gives about 50,000 distinct CDR3 sequences, about 9.3% of which show up once; around 14% is in the top ten. This clonotype has just a few counts. Its antigen is not identified. Germline-derived CDR1 and CDR2 are KGHSH and LQKENI. The CDR3 runs to 14 residues. V lost 4 bases, J lost 6 bases, and 7 bases stayed unmatched. This TCR came from an adult who was a healthcare worker with PCR-confirmed SARS-CoV-2 infection or an uninfected control (not recorded which). This chain uses TRBV18 with TRBJ2-7; TRBD1 agrees at 9 bases. The sample comprised whole blood. The CDR3, as DNA: TGTGCCAGCTCACTTTATGACAGGGGGGCCGAGCAGTACTTC. It codes for CASSLYDRGAEQYF.